This T cell receptor beta chain was found in a study of T cell responses to AZD1222 COVID-19 vaccine. Here immunoSEQ multiplex PCR was the method, and the copy in TCRdb shows in-frame clones only, minus some. The top ten clones hold around 3.5% of a sample with roughly 100,000 clones, about 89% of them seen once. This sequence was found in an adult in good health. The source material was peripheral blood, sampled on day 0 of AZD1222 vaccination.

For the CDR3, the DNA is TGTGCCAGCACTCTCTATGGGTATGGCTACACCTTC. This gives the protein CASTLYGYGYTF. The V call is TRBV12-3 or TRBV12-4, the J call TRBJ1-2; unclear D gene. Trimming pared 7 bases from V and 5 bases from J, leaving 11 bases between. The CDR3 spans 12 residues.